This T cell receptor beta chain was recorded in a study of cytomegalovirus exposure and HLA in healthy donors. In the study overall: Earlier, approximately 180 million T cells were analyzed, and around 100 million unique TCR beta sequences were found among them.

Overall study results and limits: Reported results showed that the classifier diagnosed cytomegalovirus status with high specificity and sensitivity. The Asian-associated ancestry cluster reportedly had fewer N-insertions than the approximately 650-donor mean in a later analysis.

This clone has only a few counts. Its target is unknown. Primers: 60 Vbeta forward and 13 Jbeta reverse. The protocol was immunoSEQ multiplex PCR, while the TCRdb copy is restricted to in-frame clones and leaves out a portion. The data contain roughly 140,000 clones, 79% of them seen just once; the ten biggest clones take up around 6.3%. The CDR3 loop spans 12 amino acids. Germline loops: CDR1 MDHEN, CDR2 SYDVKM. Trimming cost V 8 bases and J 4 bases; bases outside gene matches: 3. The V gene is TRBV28, the J gene TRBJ2-5, with 8 bases aligning to TRBD1. The source of this sequence is a man between 50 and 59 years old in good health and CMV-seropositive. Sequenced sample: PBMCs. This chain's CDR3 is CASGQGGETQYF. CDR3 coding DNA: TGTGCCAGCGGACAGGGAGGAGAGACCCAGTACTTC.